These T cell receptor beta chains were read from a single sample in a study of T cell responses to AZD1222 COVID-19 vaccine. Using immunoSEQ multiplex PCR, the repertoire was profiled, and TCRdb retains in-frame clones only, with some absent. Of roughly 150,000 clones listed, almost 95% were seen once; the top ten hold about 2.5%. The input for sequencing was peripheral blood, taken on day 0 of AZD1222 vaccination. These receptors all stem from an adult in good health. The CDR3 runs from the conserved cysteine through the conserved F or W. The D gene is left open where the match is weak. Where a row states a size, it is once, few, many or the class of an expanded clone; other rows omit it.

abundance: -; v_gene: TRBV9; j_gene: TRBJ1-2; d_gene: TRBD1; CDR3aa: CASSDSNRQGAHGYTF; CDR3nt: TGTGCCAGCAGCGATTCAAACCGACAGGGGGCGCATGGCTACACCTTC
abundance: -; v_gene: TRBV5-8; j_gene: TRBJ2-1; d_gene: -; CDR3aa: CASSEGREQFF; CDR3nt: TGTGCCAGCAGCGAGGGCCGGGAGCAGTTCTTC
abundance: -; v_gene: TRBV9; j_gene: TRBJ2-2; d_gene: -; CDR3aa: CASSVELGAGELFF; CDR3nt: TGTGCCAGCAGCGTAGAATTGGGGGCCGGGGAGCTGTTTTTT
abundance: -; v_gene: TRBV4-2; j_gene: TRBJ2-3; d_gene: -; CDR3aa: CASSQDANSGTDTQYF; CDR3nt: TGTGCCAGCAGCCAAGATGCTAACTCTGGCACAGATACGCAGTATTTT
abundance: -; v_gene: TRBV11-2; j_gene: TRBJ2-7; d_gene: -; CDR3aa: CASSSYSGRQPYEQYF; CDR3nt: TGTGCCAGCAGCTCCTATTCCGGGCGGCAGCCCTACGAGCAGTACTTC
abundance: -; v_gene: TRBV7-9; j_gene: TRBJ2-5; d_gene: TRBD1; CDR3aa: CASSSLNRGRLETQYF; CDR3nt: TGTGCCAGCAGCTCCTTGAACAGGGGCCGGCTAGAGACCCAGTACTTC
abundance: -; v_gene: TRBV7-2; j_gene: TRBJ1-5; d_gene: TRBD1; CDR3aa: CASSPPGQGSPPQHF; CDR3nt: TGTGCCAGCAGCCCACCGGGACAGGGATCTCCGCCCCAGCATTTT
abundance: -; v_gene: TRBV5-1; j_gene: TRBJ1-5; d_gene: -; CDR3aa: CASSLEGVGQPQHF; CDR3nt: TGCGCCAGCAGCTTGGAAGGGGTAGGGCAGCCCCAGCATTTT
abundance: -; v_gene: TRBV6-5; j_gene: TRBJ1-2; d_gene: TRBD1; CDR3aa: CAIQPRGLYGYTF; CDR3nt: TGTGCCATCCAACCCAGGGGGCTTTATGGCTACACCTTC
abundance: -; v_gene: TRBV27; j_gene: TRBJ2-2; d_gene: -; CDR3aa: CASSHTGELFF; CDR3nt: TGTGCCAGCAGCCACACCGGGGAGCTGTTTTTT
abundance: -; v_gene: TRBV6-2/TRBV6-3; j_gene: TRBJ2-3; d_gene: -; CDR3aa: CASSTLTSTDTQYF; CDR3nt: TGTGCCAGCAGTACCCTGACCAGCACAGATACGCAGTATTTT
abundance: once; v_gene: TRBV2; j_gene: TRBJ1-4; d_gene: TRBD1; CDR3aa: CASTPQGGPNEKLFF; CDR3nt: TGTGCCAGCACCCCCCAGGGGGGCCCAAATGAAAAACTGTTTTTT
abundance: -; v_gene: TRBV2; j_gene: TRBJ2-5; d_gene: TRBD1; CDR3aa: CASSFLQGAETQYF; CDR3nt: TGTGCCAGCAGTTTTTTACAGGGGGCAGAGACCCAGTACTTC
abundance: -; v_gene: TRBV20-1; j_gene: TRBJ1-5; d_gene: -; CDR3aa: CSASPGAGDQPQHF; CDR3nt: TGCAGTGCTAGTCCGGGGGCTGGGGATCAGCCCCAGCATTTT
abundance: -; v_gene: TRBV18; j_gene: TRBJ1-6; d_gene: TRBD1; CDR3aa: CASSPTGQGSSPLHF; CDR3nt: TGTGCCAGCTCACCAACGGGACAGGGAAGCTCACCCCTCCACTTT
abundance: -; v_gene: TRBV5-4; j_gene: TRBJ1-1; d_gene: -; CDR3aa: CASSLGGAGVMNTEAFF; CDR3nt: TGTGCCAGCAGCTTGGGAGGGGCAGGGGTCATGAACACTGAAGCTTTCTTT
abundance: -; v_gene: TRBV29-1; j_gene: TRBJ2-1; d_gene: TRBD2; CDR3aa: CSVGPLLAEYNEQFF; CDR3nt: TGCAGCGTTGGGCCCCTGCTAGCGGAATACAATGAGCAGTTCTTC
abundance: -; v_gene: TRBV21-1; j_gene: TRBJ1-1; d_gene: -; CDR3aa: CASSKDGEGGRPEAFF; CDR3nt: TGTGCCAGCAGCAAAGATGGCGAGGGGGGGAGGCCTGAAGCTTTCTTT
abundance: -; v_gene: TRBV12-3/TRBV12-4; j_gene: TRBJ1-3; d_gene: -; CDR3aa: CASRQGSGNTIYF; CDR3nt: TGTGCCAGCAGGCAGGGCTCTGGAAACACCATATATTTT
abundance: -; v_gene: TRBV5-5; j_gene: TRBJ2-1; d_gene: -; CDR3aa: CASSLLGTVGYNEQFF; CDR3nt: TGTGCCAGCAGCTTGTTAGGGACGGTGGGTTACAATGAGCAGTTCTTC
abundance: -; v_gene: TRBV30; j_gene: TRBJ1-1; d_gene: -; CDR3aa: CAWSAGSPRTEAFF; CDR3nt: TGTGCCTGGAGCGCGGGATCCCCCCGGACGGAAGCTTTCTTT
abundance: -; v_gene: TRBV18; j_gene: TRBJ1-1; d_gene: -; CDR3aa: CASSPQGDTEAFF; CDR3nt: TGTGCCAGCTCACCACAAGGGGACACTGAAGCTTTCTTT
abundance: -; v_gene: TRBV15; j_gene: TRBJ2-6; d_gene: -; CDR3aa: CATSTGGPGANVLTF; CDR3nt: TGTGCCACCAGCACTGGGGGTCCTGGGGCCAACGTCCTGACTTTC
abundance: -; v_gene: TRBV5-4; j_gene: TRBJ1-3; d_gene: -; CDR3aa: CASSPYGAGNTIYF; CDR3nt: TGTGCCAGCAGCCCCTACGGGGCAGGAAACACCATATATTTT
abundance: -; v_gene: TRBV19; j_gene: TRBJ1-1; d_gene: TRBD1; CDR3aa: CASSTGQGADTEAFF; CDR3nt: TGTGCCAGTAGTACCGGACAGGGGGCGGACACTGAAGCTTTCTTT
abundance: once; v_gene: TRBV7-2; j_gene: TRBJ2-4; d_gene: TRBD2; CDR3aa: CASSQSSGENIQYF; CDR3nt: TGTGCCAGCAGTCAATCTAGCGGGGAAAACATTCAGTACTTC
abundance: -; v_gene: TRBV4-3; j_gene: TRBJ1-2; d_gene: TRBD1; CDR3aa: CASSHEMGTGAPGYTF; CDR3nt: TGCGCCAGCAGCCATGAAATGGGGACAGGGGCCCCTGGCTACACCTTC
abundance: -; v_gene: TRBV5-6; j_gene: TRBJ1-2; d_gene: TRBD1; CDR3aa: CASSFRTGWDYGYTF; CDR3nt: TGTGCCAGCAGCTTTAGGACAGGGTGGGACTATGGCTACACCTTC
abundance: -; v_gene: TRBV5-4; j_gene: TRBJ2-7; d_gene: TRBD2; CDR3aa: CASSPGEGMGYYEQYF; CDR3nt: TGTGCCAGCAGCCCCGGGGAGGGGATGGGCTACTACGAGCAGTACTTC
abundance: -; v_gene: TRBV2; j_gene: TRBJ2-7; d_gene: -; CDR3aa: CASSDDAGGQTYEQYF; CDR3nt: TGTGCCAGCAGTGACGACGCCGGGGGCCAGACCTACGAGCAGTACTTC
abundance: once; v_gene: TRBV9; j_gene: TRBJ2-1; d_gene: TRBD2; CDR3aa: CASSVAASGYNEQFF; CDR3nt: TGTGCCAGCAGCGTAGCGGCTAGCGGTTACAATGAGCAGTTCTTC
abundance: -; v_gene: TRBV28; j_gene: TRBJ2-3; d_gene: -; CDR3aa: CASSPRYASTDTQYF; CDR3nt: TGTGCCAGCAGCCCACGCTATGCAAGCACAGATACGCAGTATTTT
abundance: -; v_gene: TRBV15; j_gene: TRBJ2-7; d_gene: -; CDR3aa: CATSREANYGQYF; CDR3nt: TGTGCCACCAGCAGAGAGGCCAACTATGGGCAGTACTTC
abundance: -; v_gene: TRBV12-2; j_gene: TRBJ2-3; d_gene: -; CDR3aa: CASRSHRGLAEALRSTDTQYF; CDR3nt: TGTGCAAGTCGCTCCCATCGGGGACTAGCGGAAGCTCTGCGGAGCACAGATACGCAGTATTTT
abundance: -; v_gene: TRBV27; j_gene: TRBJ2-3; d_gene: -; CDR3aa: CASSIRDPQADTQYF; CDR3nt: TGTGCCAGCAGTATAAGGGACCCGCAGGCAGATACGCAGTATTTT
abundance: -; v_gene: TRBV28; j_gene: TRBJ1-2; d_gene: TRBD1; CDR3aa: CANPPRTGNYGYTF; CDR3nt: TGTGCCAACCCTCCCAGGACAGGGAACTATGGCTACACCTTC
abundance: -; v_gene: TRBV23-1; j_gene: TRBJ1-2; d_gene: TRBD1; CDR3aa: CASSPLPGTGFCWGYTF; CDR3nt: TGCGCCAGCAGCCCCCTTCCCGGGACAGGGTTTTGTTGGGGCTACACCTTC
abundance: -; v_gene: TRBV5-5; j_gene: TRBJ2-5; d_gene: -; CDR3aa: CASSFSSRRETQYF; CDR3nt: TGTGCCAGCAGCTTTTCCTCCCGTAGGGAGACCCAGTACTTC
abundance: -; v_gene: TRBV5-1; j_gene: TRBJ2-2; d_gene: -; CDR3aa: CASSWGTDTGELFF; CDR3nt: TGCGCCAGCAGCTGGGGGACGGACACCGGGGAGCTGTTTTTT
abundance: -; v_gene: TRBV6-5; j_gene: TRBJ2-3; d_gene: -; CDR3aa: CASSFRQGGTDTQYF; CDR3nt: TGTGCCAGCAGTTTTCGTCAGGGCGGCACAGATACGCAGTATTTT
abundance: -; v_gene: TRBV6-5; j_gene: TRBJ2-2; d_gene: -; CDR3aa: CAGREWQGNTGELFF; CDR3nt: TGTGCCGGCCGCGAGTGGCAGGGGAACACCGGGGAGCTGTTTTTT
abundance: -; v_gene: TRBV29-1; j_gene: TRBJ1-1; d_gene: -; CDR3aa: CSVRDGGNTEAFF; CDR3nt: TGCAGCGTGCGGGATGGGGGGAACACTGAAGCTTTCTTT
abundance: -; v_gene: TRBV4-3; j_gene: TRBJ2-7; d_gene: TRBD1; CDR3aa: CASSRGQGPQNSYEQYF; CDR3nt: TGCGCCAGCAGCCGAGGACAGGGGCCCCAAAACTCCTACGAGCAGTACTTC
abundance: -; v_gene: TRBV2; j_gene: TRBJ1-1; d_gene: TRBD1; CDR3aa: CASRGQALGAFF; CDR3nt: TGTGCCAGCAGGGGACAGGCCCTGGGAGCTTTCTTT
abundance: -; v_gene: TRBV28; j_gene: TRBJ1-2; d_gene: -; CDR3aa: CASRFPGGYTF; CDR3nt: TGTGCCAGCAGATTTCCCGGAGGCTACACCTTC
abundance: once; v_gene: TRBV20-1; j_gene: TRBJ1-2; d_gene: -; CDR3aa: CSANALGGYTF; CDR3nt: TGCAGTGCTAACGCATTGGGGGGCTACACCTTC
abundance: -; v_gene: TRBV4-3; j_gene: TRBJ1-1; d_gene: -; CDR3aa: CASSQVPGQNTEAFF; CDR3nt: TGCGCCAGCAGCCAAGTCCCTGGGCAGAACACTGAAGCTTTCTTT